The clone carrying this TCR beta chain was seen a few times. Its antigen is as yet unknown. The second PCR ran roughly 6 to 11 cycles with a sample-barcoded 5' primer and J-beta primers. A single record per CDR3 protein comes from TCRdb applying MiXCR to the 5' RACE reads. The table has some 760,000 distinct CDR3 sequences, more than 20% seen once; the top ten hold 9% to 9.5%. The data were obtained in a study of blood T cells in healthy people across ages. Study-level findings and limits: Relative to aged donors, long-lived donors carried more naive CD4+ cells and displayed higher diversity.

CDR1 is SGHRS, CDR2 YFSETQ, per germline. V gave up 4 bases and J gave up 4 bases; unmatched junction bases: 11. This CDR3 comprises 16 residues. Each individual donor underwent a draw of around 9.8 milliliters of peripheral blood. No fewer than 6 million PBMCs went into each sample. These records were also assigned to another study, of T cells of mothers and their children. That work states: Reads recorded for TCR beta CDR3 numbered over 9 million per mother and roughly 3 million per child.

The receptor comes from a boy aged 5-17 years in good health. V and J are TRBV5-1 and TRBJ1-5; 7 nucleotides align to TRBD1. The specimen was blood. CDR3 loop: CASSVGPGGGNQPQHF. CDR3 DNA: TGCGCCAGCAGCGTCGGGCCAGGGGGTGGGAATCAGCCCCAGCATTTT.